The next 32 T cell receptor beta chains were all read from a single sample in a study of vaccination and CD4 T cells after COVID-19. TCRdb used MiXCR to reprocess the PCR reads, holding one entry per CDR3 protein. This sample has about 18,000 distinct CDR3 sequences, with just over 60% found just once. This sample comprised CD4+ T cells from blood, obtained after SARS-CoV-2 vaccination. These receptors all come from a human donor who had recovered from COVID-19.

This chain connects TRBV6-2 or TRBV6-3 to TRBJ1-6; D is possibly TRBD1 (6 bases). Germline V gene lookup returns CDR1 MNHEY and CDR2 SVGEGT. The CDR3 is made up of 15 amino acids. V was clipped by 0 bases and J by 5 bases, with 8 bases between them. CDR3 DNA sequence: TGTGCCAGCAGTTACTCGGGGGGCGATAATTCACCCCTCCACTTT. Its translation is CASSYSGGDNSPLHF.

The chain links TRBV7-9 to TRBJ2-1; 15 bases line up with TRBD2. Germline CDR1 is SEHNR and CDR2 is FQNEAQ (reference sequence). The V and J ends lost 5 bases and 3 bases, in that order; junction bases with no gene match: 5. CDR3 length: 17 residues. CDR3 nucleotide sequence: TGTGCCAGCAGCCGGGAGGGACTAGCGGGAGGCTACAATGAGCAGTTCTTC. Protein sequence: CASSREGLAGGYNEQFF.

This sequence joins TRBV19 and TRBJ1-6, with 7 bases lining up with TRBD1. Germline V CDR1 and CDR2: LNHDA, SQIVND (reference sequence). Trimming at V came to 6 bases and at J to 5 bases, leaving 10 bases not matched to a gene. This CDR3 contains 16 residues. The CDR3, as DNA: TGTGCCAGTAGGGGACAGCAGCTTACCAATAATTCACCCCTCCACTTT. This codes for CASRGQQLTNNSPLHF.

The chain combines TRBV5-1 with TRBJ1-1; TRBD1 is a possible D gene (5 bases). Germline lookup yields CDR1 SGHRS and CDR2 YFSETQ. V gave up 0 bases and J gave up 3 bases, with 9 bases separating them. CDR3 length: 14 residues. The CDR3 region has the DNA TGCGCCAGCAGCTTGGATTGGGGGGACACTGAAGCTTTCTTT. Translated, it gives CASSLDWGDTEAFF.

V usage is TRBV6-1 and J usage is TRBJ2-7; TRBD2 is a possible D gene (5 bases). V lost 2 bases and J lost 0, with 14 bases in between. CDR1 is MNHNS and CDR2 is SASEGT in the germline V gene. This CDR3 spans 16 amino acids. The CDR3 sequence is CASSEPGFELSYEQYF. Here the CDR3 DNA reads TGTGCCAGCAGTGAACCGGGGTTTGAACTCTCCTACGAGCAGTACTTC.

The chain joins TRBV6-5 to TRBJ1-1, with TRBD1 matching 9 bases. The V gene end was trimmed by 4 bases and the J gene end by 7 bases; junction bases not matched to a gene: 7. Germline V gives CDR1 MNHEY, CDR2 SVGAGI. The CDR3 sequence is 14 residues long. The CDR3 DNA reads TGTGCCAGCAGTTCCCCCGGGACAGGGCGTGAAGCTTTCTTT. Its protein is CASSSPGTGREAFF.

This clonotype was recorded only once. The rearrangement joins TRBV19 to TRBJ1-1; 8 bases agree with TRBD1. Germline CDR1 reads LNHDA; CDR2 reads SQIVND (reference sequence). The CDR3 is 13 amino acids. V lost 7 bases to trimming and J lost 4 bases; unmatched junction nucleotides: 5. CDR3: CASNPRGRTEAFF. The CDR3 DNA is TGTGCCAGTAATCCCAGGGGGCGCACTGAAGCTTTCTTT.

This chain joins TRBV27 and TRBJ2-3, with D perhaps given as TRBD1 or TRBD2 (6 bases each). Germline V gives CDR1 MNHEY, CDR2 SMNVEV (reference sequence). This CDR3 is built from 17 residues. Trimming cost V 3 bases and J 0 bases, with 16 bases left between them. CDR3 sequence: CASSFQRRGPSTDTQYF. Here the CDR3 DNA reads TGTGCCAGCAGTTTTCAACGTCGGGGGCCTAGCACAGATACGCAGTATTTT.

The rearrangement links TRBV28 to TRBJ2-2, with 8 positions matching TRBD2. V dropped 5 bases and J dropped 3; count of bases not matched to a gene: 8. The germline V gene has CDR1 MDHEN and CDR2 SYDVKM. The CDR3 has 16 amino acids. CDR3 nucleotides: TGTGCCAGCAGTACTAGCGGCGAGGGGCACACCGGGGAGCTGTTTTTT. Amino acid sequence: CASSTSGEGHTGELFF.

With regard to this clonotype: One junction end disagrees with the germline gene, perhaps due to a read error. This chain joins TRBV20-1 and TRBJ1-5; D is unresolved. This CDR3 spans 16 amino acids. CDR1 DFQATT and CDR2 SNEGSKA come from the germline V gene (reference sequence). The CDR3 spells CSAREPGLGSNQPQHF. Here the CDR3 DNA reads TGCAGTGCAAGAGAGCCGGGGTTAGGTAGCAATCAGCCCCAGCATTTT.

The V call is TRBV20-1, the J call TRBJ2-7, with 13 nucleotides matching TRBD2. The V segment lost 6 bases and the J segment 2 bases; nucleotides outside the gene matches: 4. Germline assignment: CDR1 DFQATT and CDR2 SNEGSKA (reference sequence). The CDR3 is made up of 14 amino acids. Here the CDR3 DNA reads TGCAGTGCGACCGGGACTAGCGGGACCTACGAGCAGTACTTC. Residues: CSATGTSGTYEQYF.

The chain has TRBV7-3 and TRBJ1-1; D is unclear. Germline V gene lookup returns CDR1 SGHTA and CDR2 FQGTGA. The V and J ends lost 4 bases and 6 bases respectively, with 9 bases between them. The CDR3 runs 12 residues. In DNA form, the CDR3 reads TGTGCCAGCAGCTATACGTCCCCTGAAGCTTTCTTT. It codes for CASSYTSPEAFF.

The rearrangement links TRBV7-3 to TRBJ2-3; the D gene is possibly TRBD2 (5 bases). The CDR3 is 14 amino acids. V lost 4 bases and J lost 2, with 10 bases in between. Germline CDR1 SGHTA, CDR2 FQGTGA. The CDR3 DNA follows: TGTGCCAGCAGCTCAAGGGAGCCCACAGATACGCAGTATTTT. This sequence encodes CASSSREPTDTQYF.

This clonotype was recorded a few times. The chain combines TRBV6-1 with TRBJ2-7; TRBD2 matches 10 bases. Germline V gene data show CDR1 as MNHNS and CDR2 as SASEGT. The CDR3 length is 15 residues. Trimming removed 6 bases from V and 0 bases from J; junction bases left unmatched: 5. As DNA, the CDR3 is TGTGCCAGCAGCCATAGCGGGAGGCCCTCCTACGAGCAGTACTTC. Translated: CASSHSGRPSYEQYF.

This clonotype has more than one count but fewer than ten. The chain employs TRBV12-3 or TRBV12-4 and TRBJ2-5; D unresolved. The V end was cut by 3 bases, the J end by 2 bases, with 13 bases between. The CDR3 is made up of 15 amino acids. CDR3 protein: CASSLKLGPQETQYF. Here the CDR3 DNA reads TGTGCCAGCAGTTTGAAACTGGGTCCTCAAGAGACCCAGTACTTC.

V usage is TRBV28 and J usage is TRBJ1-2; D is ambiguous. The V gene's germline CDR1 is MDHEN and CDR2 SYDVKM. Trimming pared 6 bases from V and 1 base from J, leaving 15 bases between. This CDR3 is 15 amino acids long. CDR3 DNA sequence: TGTGCCAGCAGCACACCGCCGGACGGTAACTATGGCTACACCTTC. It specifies CASSTPPDGNYGYTF.

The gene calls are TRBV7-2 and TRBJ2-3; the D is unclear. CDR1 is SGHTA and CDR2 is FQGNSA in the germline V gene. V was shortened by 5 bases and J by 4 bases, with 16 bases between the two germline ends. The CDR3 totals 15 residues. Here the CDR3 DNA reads TGTGCCAGCAGCGGTCCTCTGGTCTTCCCAGATACGCAGTATTTT. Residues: CASSGPLVFPDTQYF.

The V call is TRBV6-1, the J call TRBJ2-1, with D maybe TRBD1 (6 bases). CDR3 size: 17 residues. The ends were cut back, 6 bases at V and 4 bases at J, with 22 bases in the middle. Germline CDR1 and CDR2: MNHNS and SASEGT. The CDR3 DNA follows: TGTGCCAGCAGCCCAATCCGGACAGCTCGGAGATACAATGAGCAGTTCTTC. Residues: CASSPIRTARRYNEQFF.

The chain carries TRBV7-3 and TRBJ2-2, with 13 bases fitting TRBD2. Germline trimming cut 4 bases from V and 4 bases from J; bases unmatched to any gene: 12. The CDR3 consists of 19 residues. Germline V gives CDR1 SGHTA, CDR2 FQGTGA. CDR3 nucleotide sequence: TGTGCCAGCAGCTCTCAGGGGCGGACTAGCGGGAGTGCCACCGGGGAGCTGTTTTTT. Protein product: CASSSQGRTSGSATGELFF.

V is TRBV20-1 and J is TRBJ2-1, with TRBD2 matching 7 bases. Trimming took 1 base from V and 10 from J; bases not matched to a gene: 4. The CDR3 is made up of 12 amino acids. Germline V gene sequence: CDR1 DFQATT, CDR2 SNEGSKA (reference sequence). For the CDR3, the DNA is TGCAGTGCTAGAGGACTAGCTCGGGAGCAGTTCTTC. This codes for CSARGLAREQFF.

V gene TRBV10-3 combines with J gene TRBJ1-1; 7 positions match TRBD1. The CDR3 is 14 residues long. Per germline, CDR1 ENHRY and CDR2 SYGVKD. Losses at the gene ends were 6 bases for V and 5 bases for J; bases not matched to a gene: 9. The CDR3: CAIREDRAETEAFF. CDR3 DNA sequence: TGTGCCATCAGAGAAGACAGGGCCGAGACTGAAGCTTTCTTT.

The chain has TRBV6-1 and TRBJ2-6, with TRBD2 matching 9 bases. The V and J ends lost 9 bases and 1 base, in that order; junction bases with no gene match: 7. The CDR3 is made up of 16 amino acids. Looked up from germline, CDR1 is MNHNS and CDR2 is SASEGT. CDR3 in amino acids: CASRGTSGSGANVLTF. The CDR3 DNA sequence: TGTGCCAGTCGAGGAACTAGCGGGTCTGGGGCCAACGTCCTGACTTTC.

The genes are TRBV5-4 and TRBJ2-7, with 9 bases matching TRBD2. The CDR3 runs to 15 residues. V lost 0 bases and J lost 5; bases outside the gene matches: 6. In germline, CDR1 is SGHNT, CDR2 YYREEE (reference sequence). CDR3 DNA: TGTGCCAGCAGCTTGGCCGGCGGGAGGGCCGACGAGCAGTACTTC. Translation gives CASSLAGGRADEQYF.

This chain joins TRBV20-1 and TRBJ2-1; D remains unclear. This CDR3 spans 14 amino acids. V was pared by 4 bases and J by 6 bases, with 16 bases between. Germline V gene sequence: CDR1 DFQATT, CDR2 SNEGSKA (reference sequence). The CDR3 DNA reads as TGCAGTGCTAATCGTCAGGTACAATTCAATGAGCAGTTCTTC. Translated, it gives CSANRQVQFNEQFF.

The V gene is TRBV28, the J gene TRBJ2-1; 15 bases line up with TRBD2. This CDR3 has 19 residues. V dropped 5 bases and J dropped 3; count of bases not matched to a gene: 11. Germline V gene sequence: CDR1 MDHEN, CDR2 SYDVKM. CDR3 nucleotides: TGTGCCAGCAGTCTCGGGACTAGCGGGAGGCTACGTAACTACAATGAGCAGTTCTTC. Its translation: CASSLGTSGRLRNYNEQFF.

The CDR3 sequence: CASSLSAAQETQYF. The CDR3 DNA sequence: TGTGCCAGCAGCTTATCGGCAGCCCAAGAGACCCAGTACTTC. The genes are TRBV7-3 and TRBJ2-5; D gene ambiguous. CDR3 length: 14 residues. Germline-derived CDR1 and CDR2 are SGHTA and FQGTGA. V was pared by 2 bases and J by 1 base, with 8 bases between.

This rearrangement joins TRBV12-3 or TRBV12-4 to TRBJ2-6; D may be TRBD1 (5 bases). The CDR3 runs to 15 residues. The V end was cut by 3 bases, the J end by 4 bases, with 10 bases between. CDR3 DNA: TGTGCCAGCAGTTTCTGGGGCTTAGGGGCCAACGTCCTGACTTTC. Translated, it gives CASSFWGLGANVLTF.

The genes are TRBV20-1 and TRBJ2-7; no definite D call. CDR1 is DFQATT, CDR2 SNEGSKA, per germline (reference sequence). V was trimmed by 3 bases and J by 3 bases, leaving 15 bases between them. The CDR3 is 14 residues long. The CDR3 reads CSASSGLSHYEQYF. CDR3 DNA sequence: TGCAGTGCTAGTTCAGGTCTATCCCACTACGAGCAGTACTTC.

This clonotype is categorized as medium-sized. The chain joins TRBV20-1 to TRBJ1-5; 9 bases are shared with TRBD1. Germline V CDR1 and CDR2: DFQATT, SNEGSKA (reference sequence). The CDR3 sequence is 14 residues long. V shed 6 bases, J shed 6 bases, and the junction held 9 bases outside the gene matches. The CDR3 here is CSANSGTGIQPQHF. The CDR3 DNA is TGCAGTGCAAACTCCGGGACAGGGATTCAGCCCCAGCATTTT.

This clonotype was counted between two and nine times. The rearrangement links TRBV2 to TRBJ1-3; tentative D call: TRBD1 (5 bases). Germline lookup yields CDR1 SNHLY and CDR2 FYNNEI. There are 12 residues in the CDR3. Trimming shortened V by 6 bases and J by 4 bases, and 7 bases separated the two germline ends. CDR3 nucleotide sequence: TGTGCCAGCAGGTGGGGGGGAAACACCATATATTTT. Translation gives CASRWGGNTIYF.

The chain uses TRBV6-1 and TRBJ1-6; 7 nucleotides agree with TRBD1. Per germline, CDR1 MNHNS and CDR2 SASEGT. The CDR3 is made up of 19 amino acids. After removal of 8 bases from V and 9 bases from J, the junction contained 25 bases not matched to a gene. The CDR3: CASGRDNTPGQRQGSPLHF. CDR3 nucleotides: TGTGCCAGCGGCCGCGACAATACTCCGGGACAGAGACAAGGTTCACCCCTCCACTTT.

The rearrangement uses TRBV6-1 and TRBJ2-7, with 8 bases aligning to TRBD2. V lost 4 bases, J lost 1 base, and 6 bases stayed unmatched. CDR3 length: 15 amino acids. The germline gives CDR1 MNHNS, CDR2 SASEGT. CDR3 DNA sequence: TGTGCCAGCAGTGGGACTAGCTATTCTTCCTACGAGCAGTACTTC. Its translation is CASSGTSYSSYEQYF.